Included here is one T cell receptor (beta chain) sequence, with context. The antigen remains undetermined. The sorted-subset replicate PCRs were given 200 ng DNA, which is 30,000 or so T cell genomes. Measured with immunoSEQ multiplex PCR; TCRdb has only the in-frame clones, and not every one. Altogether 650,000 to 750,000 clones are present, about two thirds being singletons, with the ten largest covering 1.8%. The sample belongs to a study of shared clonotypes between healthy human individuals. Study summary: The cohort had two women and a few men, ages 18 to 49. Overall study findings and caveats: Sequencing of the sorted subsets was shown by rarefaction to be incomplete despite large depth.

This CDR3 region has 18 residues. Trimming pared 4 bases from V and 5 bases from J, leaving 23 bases between. From germline, CDR1 is MNHNS and CDR2 SASEGT. The clonotype was recovered from a woman aged 25 to 39 in good health. Material: memory CD4+ T cells sorted from blood. Subset: CD45RA-negative fraction. The chain carries TRBV6-1 and TRBJ2-2; D perhaps matches TRBD2 (5 bases). CDR3 sequence: CASSGSLLGADETGELFF. CDR3 coding DNA: TGTGCCAGCAGTGGCTCCCTTCTAGGAGCGGATGAGACCGGGGAGCTGTTTTTT.